Below, 27 T cell receptor beta chains from the same sample are listed, as sequenced in a study of blood T cell repertoires in COVID-19. Clones were sequenced by immunoSEQ multiplex PCR, and TCRdb holds only the in-frame ones, with some missing. The sample comprises some 120,000 clones, 88% of which are singletons, and nearly 0.9% rests with the top ten. The sequenced material came from peripheral blood. The receptors shown here come from a woman between 50 and 59 years old with active or convalescent COVID-19.

The CDR3 loop is CASRPQGAQGTEAFF. In DNA form, the CDR3 reads TGTGCCAGCAGGCCACAGGGGGCGCAAGGCACTGAAGCTTTCTTT. The chain links TRBV6-5 to TRBJ1-1, with 9 bases that match TRBD1. Per the germline V gene, CDR1 is MNHEY and CDR2 is SVGAGI. The J segment lost 4 bases and the V segment lost 6 bases, leaving 9 bases of the junction unmatched. The CDR3 contains 15 residues.

This clone was observed once. This sequence joins TRBV3-1 (or the pseudogene TRBV3-2) and TRBJ2-7; TRBD1 agrees at 9 bases. Germline V gene lookup returns CDR1 LGHDT and CDR2 YNNKEL (reference sequence). This CDR3 has 15 residues. The trim removed 0 bases at V and 3 bases at J, leaving 3 bases unmatched. The CDR3 nucleotides read TGTGCCAGCAGCCAAGACGCGGGACAGGGCTACGAGCAGTACTTC. Protein: CASSQDAGQGYEQYF.

This clone was counted once. V is TRBV6-2 or TRBV6-3 and J is TRBJ2-2; D might be TRBD2 (5 bases). The germline CDR1 and CDR2 sequences are MNHEY and SVGEGT. The CDR3 consists of 15 residues. V lost 4 bases to trimming and J lost 3 bases, with 12 bases between them. The CDR3 loop reads CASSSAREHTGELFF. CDR3 DNA sequence: TGTGCCAGCAGTTCCGCCCGGGAACACACCGGGGAGCTGTTTTTT.

J is TRBJ2-5 and V is TRBV4-1; TRBD2 is a possible D gene (5 bases). With 1 base removed from V and 5 bases from J, the gap between germline ends came to 11 bases. Germline V gene lookup returns CDR1 MGHRA and CDR2 YSYEKL. The CDR3 is 14 amino acids. Here the CDR3 DNA reads TGCGCCAGCAGCCAAGTTCCGGGGAGCGAGACCCAGTACTTC. Its translation is CASSQVPGSETQYF.

This chain's CDR3 is CASSSPTYEQYF. Here the CDR3 DNA reads TGTGCCAGCAGTTCCCCAACCTACGAGCAGTACTTC. This chain uses TRBV27 with TRBJ2-7; D unresolved. The CDR3 totals 12 residues. The ends were cut back, 4 bases at V and 2 bases at J, with 6 bases in the middle. Germline CDR1 and CDR2: MNHEY and SMNVEV (reference sequence).

The chain couples TRBV15 to TRBJ2-3, with 14 bases identical to TRBD2. The ends lost 3 bases at V and 3 bases at J; junction bases unmatched: 11. The CDR3 is 19 residues long. The V gene's germline CDR1 is LNHNV and CDR2 YYDKDF (reference sequence). Here the CDR3 DNA reads TGTGCCACCAGCAGGGACCCGGGACTAGCGGGAGAGGGAACAGATACGCAGTATTTT. This gives the protein CATSRDPGLAGEGTDTQYF. Using reference TRBV15 and TRBJ2-3 for the parts outside the CDR3, the full variable domain is DAMVIQNPRYQVTQFGKPVTLSCSQTLNHNVMYWYQQKSSQAPKLLFHYYDKDFNNEADTPDNFQSRRPNTSFCFLDIRSPGLGDTAMYLCATSRDPGLAGEGTDTQYFGPGTRLTVL.

This chain joins TRBV12-3 or TRBV12-4 and TRBJ1-5; no clear D gene. The CDR3 is 13 residues long. V was clipped by 2 bases and J by 4 bases, with 6 bases between them. The CDR3 here is CASSLSGNQPQHF. The CDR3 coding sequence is TGTGCCAGCAGTTTATCGGGGAATCAGCCCCAGCATTTT.

This rearrangement joins TRBV11-3 to TRBJ1-6, with unresolved D. This CDR3 has 13 residues. Germline V CDR1 and CDR2: SGHNT, YENEEA. Trimming took off 0 bases at V and 8 bases at J, with 5 bases between the two ends. The CDR3 sequence: CASSLDEDSPLHF. The CDR3 region has the DNA TGTGCCAGCAGCTTAGATGAGGATTCACCCCTCCACTTT.

In its sample, this clone was seen once. J is TRBJ2-7 and V is TRBV3-1 (or the pseudogene TRBV3-2); D is perhaps TRBD1 (6 bases). V lost 6 bases to trimming and J lost 0 bases, with 15 bases between them. The CDR3 spans 15 residues. Germline values: CDR1 LGHDT, CDR2 YNNKEL (reference sequence). DNA for the CDR3: TGTGCCAGCAGTCCCATATCAGGGGTCTCCTACGAGCAGTACTTC. Amino acids: CASSPISGVSYEQYF.

V is TRBV6-5 and J is TRBJ2-7; 10 positions match TRBD1. V trimming: 5 bases; J trimming: 3 bases; junction bases outside the gene matches: 7. The CDR3 is 15 amino acids. Germline V CDR1 and CDR2: MNHEY, SVGAGI. CDR3 loop: CASSRVRDRGYEQYF. CDR3 nucleotide sequence: TGTGCCAGCAGTCGAGTCCGGGACAGGGGCTACGAGCAGTACTTC.

V is TRBV15 and J is TRBJ1-5, with 11 nucleotides matching TRBD1. CDR1 and CDR2 (germline): LNHNV, YYDKDF (reference sequence). The V and J ends lost 3 bases and 2 bases, in that order; junction bases with no gene match: 6. The CDR3 covers 17 residues. The CDR3 loop is CATSRGTGGRGNQPQHF. In DNA form, the CDR3 reads TGTGCCACCAGCAGGGGGACAGGGGGACGAGGCAATCAGCCCCAGCATTTT.

The rearrangement uses TRBV28 and TRBJ2-4; TRBD2 matches 10 bases. CDR1 is MDHEN, CDR2 SYDVKM, per germline. This CDR3 is 20 amino acids long. J lost 4 bases, V lost 5 bases, and 20 bases had no gene match. CDR3 loop: CASSSRGPGLARAPKNIQYF. As DNA, the CDR3 is TGTGCCAGCAGTAGTAGGGGACCGGGACTAGCGAGAGCCCCTAAAAACATTCAGTACTTC.

This clone showed up just once. The rearrangement uses TRBV25-1 and TRBJ1-2; D is uncertain. Trimming took off 3 bases at V and 3 bases at J, with 11 bases between the two ends. Looked up from germline, CDR1 is MGHDK and CDR2 is SYGVNS. The CDR3 length is 14 residues. The chain's CDR3 is CASSEGGWDYGYTF. CDR3 DNA: TGTGCCAGCAGTGAGGGAGGGTGGGACTATGGCTACACCTTC.

V gene TRBV29-1 combines with J gene TRBJ1-1; D is unclear. The CDR3 spans 13 residues. Trimming cost V 2 bases and J 5 bases, with 12 bases left between them. Per the germline V gene, CDR1 is SQVTM and CDR2 is ANQGSEA. In DNA form, the CDR3 reads TGCAGCGTTGAAAAAGCCAGGAATACTGAAGCTTTCTTT. Protein: CSVEKARNTEAFF.

The V call is TRBV11-3, the J call TRBJ2-2; D is perhaps TRBD2 (5 bases). This CDR3 contains 19 residues. The V end was cut by 3 bases, the J end by 5 bases, with 25 bases between. Germline CDR1 and CDR2: SGHNT and YENEEA. CDR3 residues: CASSLGANLASRGTGELFF. CDR3 DNA: TGTGCCAGCAGCTTGGGAGCCAACCTAGCTTCCAGAGGTACCGGGGAGCTGTTTTTT. The full variable domain, rest sourced from reference TRBV11-3 and TRBJ2-2, is EAGVVQSPRYKIIEKKQPVAFWCNPISGHNTLYWYLQNLGQGPELLIRYENEEAVDDSQLPKDRFSAERLKGVDSTLKIQPAELGDSAVYLCASSLGANLASRGTGELFFGEGSRLTVL.

This clone appeared a few times. The chain is built from TRBV10-3 and TRBJ1-2, with 8 bases identical to TRBD1. J lost 4 bases, V lost 5 bases, and 6 bases had no gene match. This CDR3 has 14 residues. CDR1 and CDR2 from the germline V gene are ENHRY and SYGVKD. CDR3 amino acids: CAISSQQGGYGYTF. CDR3 DNA: TGTGCCATCAGTAGCCAACAGGGGGGCTATGGCTACACCTTC.

J is TRBJ2-1 and V is TRBV5-1; TRBD2 agrees at 7 bases. The J segment lost 4 bases and the V segment lost 0 bases, leaving 4 bases of the junction unmatched. Germline V gives CDR1 SGHRS, CDR2 YFSETQ. The CDR3 covers 15 residues. The DNA for the CDR3 is TGCGCCAGCAGCTTGGTGGCTAGCGGATACAATGAGCAGTTCTTC. This encodes CASSLVASGYNEQFF.

The chain links TRBV7-2 to TRBJ2-3, with TRBD2 matching over 9 bases. V trimming: 1 base; J trimming: 3 bases; junction bases outside the gene matches: 8. Germline V gene lookup returns CDR1 SGHTA and CDR2 FQGNSA. The CDR3 is 17 amino acids. The CDR3 region has the DNA TGTGCCAGCAGCTTAGAGGTCGTAGCGGGAGTGACAGATACGCAGTATTTT. Residues: CASSLEVVAGVTDTQYF.

The genes are TRBV7-2 and TRBJ2-7, with 8 bases fitting TRBD2. Germline V gives CDR1 SGHTA, CDR2 FQGNSA. The CDR3 runs 15 residues. Unmatched junction bases numbered 3, after V lost 0 bases and J lost 2 bases. The CDR3 loop is CASSLAAGGAYEQYF. CDR3 DNA: TGTGCCAGCAGCTTAGCGGCGGGAGGAGCCTACGAGCAGTACTTC.

This chain links TRBV6-5 with TRBJ2-2; weak D call: TRBD1 (6 bases). CDR3 length equals 15 residues. V lost 8 bases to trimming and J lost 1 base, with 14 bases between them. Germline V lookup: CDR1 MNHEY, CDR2 SVGAGI. The CDR3 loop is CASRMGAGNTGELFF. The CDR3 DNA is TGTGCCAGCCGGATGGGGGCGGGGAACACCGGGGAGCTGTTTTTT.

This clone appeared a few times. The chain carries TRBV28 and TRBJ1-2, with 7 bases that match TRBD1. With V trimmed by 6 bases and J by 2 bases, 9 bases remained unmatched. Looked up from germline, CDR1 is MDHEN and CDR2 is SYDVKM. There are 15 residues in the CDR3. The CDR3 nucleotides are TGTGCCAGCAGCTCAGGGGGACAGACGAACTATGGCTACACCTTC. It translates to CASSSGGQTNYGYTF.

The chain links TRBV7-9 to TRBJ2-1; the match to TRBD2 covers 7 bases. This CDR3 has 14 amino acids. From germline, CDR1 is SEHNR and CDR2 FQNEAQ (reference sequence). Losses at the gene ends were 7 bases for V and 4 bases for J; bases not matched to a gene: 7. The CDR3 region is CASTGAGNYNEQFF. The CDR3 DNA sequence: TGTGCCAGCACAGGAGCGGGAAATTACAATGAGCAGTTCTTC. Full variable domain (remainder filled in from reference TRBV7-9 and TRBJ2-1): DTGVSQNPRHKITKRGQNVTFRCDPISEHNRLYWYRQTLGQGPEFLTYFQNEAQLEKSRLLSDRFSAERPKGSFSTLEIQRTEQGDSAMYLCASTGAGNYNEQFFGPGTRLTVL.

This chain uses TRBV6-2 or TRBV6-3 with TRBJ2-7; maybe TRBD1 (6 bases). The CDR3 spans 14 residues. With 5 bases removed from V and 4 bases from J, the gap between germline ends came to 15 bases. Germline-derived CDR1 and CDR2 are MNHEY and SVGEGT. The CDR3 spells CASSKWTEVYEQYF. CDR3 in DNA: TGTGCCAGCAGTAAATGGACAGAGGTTTACGAGCAGTACTTC.

This clone came up a few times. V and J are TRBV7-9 and TRBJ1-5; no firm D call. The CDR3 has 14 residues. Germline lookup yields CDR1 SEHNR and CDR2 FQNEAQ (reference sequence). With 1 base removed from V and 9 bases from J, the gap between germline ends came to 13 bases. The CDR3: CASSLDEGVGPQHF. CDR3 coding DNA: TGTGCCAGCAGCTTAGACGAGGGTGTGGGGCCCCAGCATTTT.

The chain is built from TRBV3-1 (or the pseudogene TRBV3-2) and TRBJ1-2, with TRBD1 identical over 7 bases. This CDR3 spans 13 amino acids. The germline gives CDR1 LGHDT, CDR2 YNNKEL (reference sequence). V was clipped by 1 base and J by 6 bases; unmatched bases: 2. The CDR3 protein is CASSQVGTDGYTF. CDR3 sequence (DNA): TGTGCCAGCAGCCAAGTGGGGACAGATGGCTACACCTTC.

V gene TRBV28 combines with J gene TRBJ1-5; TRBD1 is a possible D gene (5 bases). V dropped 9 bases and J dropped 6 bases, with 18 bases sitting between them. This CDR3 region has 14 residues. Germline-derived CDR1 and CDR2 are MDHEN and SYDVKM. CDR3 coding DNA: TGTGCCAGTTCCACCGGGGGGAAGGGTCAGCCCCAGCATTTT. This encodes CASSTGGKGQPQHF. Filled out from reference TRBV28 and TRBJ1-5, the complete variable domain reads DVKVTQSSRYLVKRTGEKVFLECVQDMDHENMFWYRQDPGLGLRLIYFSYDVKMKEKGDIPEGYSVSREKKERFSLILESASTNQTSMYLCASSTGGKGQPQHFGDGTRLSIL.

The table lists this clone with a count of one. J is TRBJ2-3 and V is TRBV29-1; 8 bases are a match to TRBD1. Germline CDR1 is SQVTM and CDR2 is ANQGSEA. The V segment lost 4 bases and the J segment 5 bases; nucleotides outside the gene matches: 11. This CDR3 is built from 15 residues. The CDR3: CSVAPTGARGDTQYF. Here the CDR3 DNA reads TGCAGCGTTGCTCCGACAGGGGCGAGGGGAGATACGCAGTATTTT.